This T cell receptor beta chain emerged from a study of T cell changes during pregnancy in multiple sclerosis. CDR3 length: 11 residues. Germline V CDR1 and CDR2: MDHEN, SYDVKM. The V end lost 10 bases, the J end lost 8 bases, and 14 bases lay between the germline ends. The data were produced by immunoSEQ multiplex PCR, yet TCRdb's version contains in-frame clones alone and is incomplete. The table shows roughly 100,000 clones, with about 90% occurring only once. This sequence originates from a female donor with multiple sclerosis, enrolled in a pregnancy study. The V call is TRBV28, the J call TRBJ1-2; a weak D match, TRBD1 (6 bases). Here the sequenced sample was peripheral blood, taken before pregnancy. CDR3 sequence (DNA): TGTGCCACCGGACAGTTCCCGGGCTACACCTTC. Encoded protein: CATGQFPGYTF.